One sample yielded the 16 T cell receptor beta chains listed below, sequenced in a study of blood T cell repertoires in COVID-19. Repertoires were generated with immunoSEQ multiplex PCR, while TCRdb's copy carries only in-frame clones and drops some. Seen here are approximately 270,000 clones, approximately 86% observed once, and the top ten hold 0.87%. The sample comprised peripheral blood. The source is a human donor with COVID-19, enrolled during active disease. The donor label of this sample is uncertain.

The chain carries TRBV5-8 and TRBJ2-3; maybe TRBD2 (5 bases). Trimming removed 2 bases at V and 5 bases at J, with 9 bases between. The CDR3 sequence is 13 residues long. Looked up from germline, CDR1 is SGHTS and CDR2 is YDEGEE. The CDR3 DNA sequence: TGTGCCAGCAGCTTCCGGGGTGGAGATACGCAGTATTTT. This codes for CASSFRGGDTQYF.

The chain uses TRBV2 and TRBJ2-1, with D tentatively TRBD2 (6 bases). The V end was cut by 6 bases, the J end by 4 bases, with 13 bases between. Germline V gene data show CDR1 as SNHLY and CDR2 as FYNNEI. This CDR3 contains 14 residues. The CDR3 DNA follows: TGTGCCAGCAGCGGGCCGGGAGTGTACAATGAGCAGTTCTTC. Its translation: CASSGPGVYNEQFF. Based on the CDR3 plus reference TRBV2 and TRBJ2-1, the full variable domain is EPEVTQTPSHQVTQMGQEVILRCVPISNHLYFYWYRQILGQKVEFLVSFYNNEISEKSEIFDDQFSVERPDGSNFTLKIRSTKLEDSAMYFCASSGPGVYNEQFFGPGTRLTVL.

The CDR3 DNA sequence: TGTGCCAGCAGCCGAGTGGGGACAGGGGGGAATTCACCCCTCCACTTT. Protein product: CASSRVGTGGNSPLHF. V and J are TRBV14 and TRBJ1-6; the match to TRBD1 covers 11 bases. Germline V gene sequence: CDR1 SGHDN, CDR2 FVKESK. The V and J ends lost 4 bases and 7 bases, in that order; junction bases with no gene match: 6. This CDR3 has 16 residues.

V and J are TRBV5-8 and TRBJ1-2; maybe TRBD1 (5 bases). The CDR3 loop spans 14 amino acids. V gave up 4 bases and J gave up 0 bases, with 10 bases separating them. The germline CDR1 and CDR2 sequences are SGHTS and YDEGEE. Here the CDR3 reads CASSSRQTNYGYTF. CDR3 coding DNA: TGTGCCAGCAGCAGCCGACAGACTAACTATGGCTACACCTTC.

V gene TRBV6-2 or TRBV6-3 combines with J gene TRBJ1-2; 7 bases fit TRBD1. Germline values: CDR1 MNHEY, CDR2 SVGEGT. The junction had 10 bases not matched to a gene; V was cut back by 4 bases and J by 5 bases. This CDR3 region has 15 residues. CDR3 region: CASSSGTESLYGYTF. In DNA, the CDR3 is TGTGCCAGCAGTTCTGGGACAGAAAGTCTTTATGGCTACACCTTC.

V is TRBV6-5 and J is TRBJ1-1, with a tentative D call TRBD1 (6 bases). There are 14 residues in the CDR3. The germline V and J ends were trimmed by 5 bases and 4 bases, with 14 bases remaining between them. Germline V gene lookup returns CDR1 MNHEY and CDR2 SVGAGI. CDR3 nucleotide sequence: TGTGCCAGCAGTCCCTCCAGGGGTTCCACTGAAGCTTTCTTT. This gives the protein CASSPSRGSTEAFF.

This sequence joins TRBV9 and TRBJ1-5, with a tentative D call TRBD1 (6 bases). Germline CDR1 and CDR2: SGDLS and YYNGEE. The CDR3 covers 15 residues. V was shortened by 3 bases and J by 0 bases, with 10 bases between the two germline ends. The CDR3 reads CASSARGDSNQPQHF. The DNA of the CDR3 is TGTGCCAGCAGCGCCAGGGGAGATAGCAATCAGCCCCAGCATTTT.

This chain joins TRBV2 and TRBJ2-1, with D possibly matching TRBD2 (6 bases). Germline V gene lookup returns CDR1 SNHLY and CDR2 FYNNEI. This CDR3 is 17 amino acids long. Trimming cost V 1 base and J 2 bases, with 15 bases left between them. The CDR3 loop is CASSEGLGAGPYNEQFF. CDR3 DNA: TGTGCCAGCAGTGAAGGTTTGGGAGCGGGCCCCTACAATGAGCAGTTCTTC.

The V and J genes are TRBV29-1 and TRBJ1-1; D perhaps matches TRBD1 (5 bases). The length of the CDR3 is 14 residues. V gave up 8 bases and J gave up 0 bases, with 16 bases separating them. Germline V gene sequence: CDR1 SQVTM, CDR2 ANQGSEA. The CDR3 reads CSSNRQIMNTEAFF. The CDR3 DNA reads TGCAGCTCGAACCGACAGATCATGAACACTGAAGCTTTCTTT.

The chain combines TRBV4-1 with TRBJ1-2, with D possibly TRBD1 on 6 matching bases. V was clipped by 4 bases and J by 0 bases, with 15 bases between them. The germline V gene has CDR1 MGHRA and CDR2 YSYEKL. This CDR3 region has 16 residues. As DNA, the CDR3 is TGCGCCAGCAGCCGTACTGGGGGCGGAGCTAACTATGGCTACACCTTC. Residues: CASSRTGGGANYGYTF.

The V and J genes are TRBV6-6 and TRBJ2-5, with D possibly matching TRBD1 (5 bases). Trimming took 2 bases from V and 1 from J, leaving 14 bases between them. The CDR3 runs to 16 residues. Germline V gene lookup returns CDR1 MNHNY and CDR2 SVGAGI (reference sequence). The CDR3: CASSYGAESTQETQYF. CDR3 coding DNA: TGTGCCAGCAGTTACGGGGCAGAGAGTACCCAAGAGACCCAGTACTTC.

V gene TRBV28 combines with J gene TRBJ1-2; 9 positions agree with TRBD1. This CDR3 contains 15 residues. V shed 6 bases, J shed 4 bases, and the junction held 9 bases outside the gene matches. CDR1 is MDHEN and CDR2 is SYDVKM in the germline V gene. CDR3 amino acids: CASRNPTGGVYGYTF. In DNA form, the CDR3 reads TGTGCCAGCAGAAACCCGACAGGGGGTGTCTATGGCTACACCTTC.

The chain employs TRBV2 and TRBJ2-1; D might be TRBD2 (6 bases). Germline loops: CDR1 SNHLY, CDR2 FYNNEI. The ends were cut back, 7 bases at V and 6 bases at J, with 19 bases in the middle. This CDR3 region has 15 residues. The CDR3 reads CASITGRGASNEQFF. The CDR3 bases are TGTGCCAGCATCACTGGGCGGGGAGCTAGCAATGAGCAGTTCTTC.

The chain couples TRBV7-9 to TRBJ1-5, with D perhaps matching TRBD1 (6 bases). The CDR3 loop spans 12 amino acids. Germline assignment: CDR1 SEHNR and CDR2 FQNEAQ (reference sequence). V was shortened by 6 bases and J by 7 bases, with 10 bases between the two germline ends. This CDR3 is CASSWTEQPQHF. CDR3 in DNA: TGTGCCAGCAGTTGGACAGAACAGCCCCAGCATTTT.

This clone was seen only a few times. The J gene is TRBJ2-2, the V gene TRBV2, with 9 bases matching TRBD1. Trimming cost V 6 bases and J 3 bases; bases outside gene matches: 5. Germline CDR1 SNHLY, CDR2 FYNNEI. The length of the CDR3 is 15 residues. Here the CDR3 DNA reads TGTGCCAGCAGCGACAGGGGGAGGGACACCGGGGAGCTGTTTTTT. It codes for CASSDRGRDTGELFF.

V usage is TRBV18 and J usage is TRBJ2-1; maybe TRBD1 (6 bases). The CDR3 sequence is 12 residues long. Looked up from germline, CDR1 is KGHSH and CDR2 is LQKENI. Trimming pared 6 bases from V and 10 bases from J, leaving 13 bases between. In nucleotides, the CDR3 is TGTGCCAGCTCGGGGGCGATAGCCGAGCAGTTCTTC. Its protein product is CASSGAIAEQFF.